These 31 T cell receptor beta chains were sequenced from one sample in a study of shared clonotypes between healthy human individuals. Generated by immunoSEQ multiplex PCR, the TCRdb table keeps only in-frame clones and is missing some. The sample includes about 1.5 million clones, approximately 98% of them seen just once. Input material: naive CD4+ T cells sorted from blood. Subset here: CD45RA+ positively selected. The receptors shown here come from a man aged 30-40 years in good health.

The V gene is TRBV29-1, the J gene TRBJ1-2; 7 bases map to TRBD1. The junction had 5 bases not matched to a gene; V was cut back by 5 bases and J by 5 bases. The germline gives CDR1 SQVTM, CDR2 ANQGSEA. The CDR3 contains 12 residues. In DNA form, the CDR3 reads TGCAGCGTTTTACAGGGGACGTATGGCTACACCTTC. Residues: CSVLQGTYGYTF. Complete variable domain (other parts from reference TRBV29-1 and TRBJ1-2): SAVISQKPSRDICQRGTSLTIQCQVDSQVTMMFWYRQQPGQSLTLIATANQGSEATYESGFVIDKFPISRPNLTFSTLTVSNMSPEDSSIYLCSVLQGTYGYTFGSGTRLTVV.

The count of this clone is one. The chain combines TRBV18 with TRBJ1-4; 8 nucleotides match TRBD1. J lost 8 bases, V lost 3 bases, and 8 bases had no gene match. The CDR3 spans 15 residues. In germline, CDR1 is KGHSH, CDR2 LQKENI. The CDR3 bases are TGTGCCAGCTCACCGAGGACAGGGAACGGCGAAAAACTGTTTTTT. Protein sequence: CASSPRTGNGEKLFF.

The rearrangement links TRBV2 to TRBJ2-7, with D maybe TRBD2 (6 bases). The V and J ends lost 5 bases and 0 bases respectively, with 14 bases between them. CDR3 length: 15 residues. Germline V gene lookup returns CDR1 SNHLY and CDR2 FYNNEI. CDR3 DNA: TGTGCCAGCAGTCCCTCCCGGGACTCCTCCTACGAGCAGTACTTC. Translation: CASSPSRDSSYEQYF.

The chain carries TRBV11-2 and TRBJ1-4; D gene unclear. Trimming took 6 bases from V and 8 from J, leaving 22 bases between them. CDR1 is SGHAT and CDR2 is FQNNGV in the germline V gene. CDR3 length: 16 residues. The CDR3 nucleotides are TGTGCCAGCAGTTCCCTAGGAGGCCCCCCGCGAGAAAAACTGTTTTTT. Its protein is CASSSLGGPPREKLFF.

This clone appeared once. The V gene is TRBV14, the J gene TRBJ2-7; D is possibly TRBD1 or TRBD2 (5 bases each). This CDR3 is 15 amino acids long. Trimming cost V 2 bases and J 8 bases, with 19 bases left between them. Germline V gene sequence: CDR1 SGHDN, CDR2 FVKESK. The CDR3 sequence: CASSQNPGRSTKQYF. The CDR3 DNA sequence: TGTGCCAGCAGCCAAAATCCGGGGCGATCTACGAAGCAGTACTTC. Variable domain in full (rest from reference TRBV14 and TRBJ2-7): EAGVTQFPSHSVIEKGQTVTLRCDPISGHDNLYWYRRVMGKEIKFLLHFVKESKQDESGMPNNRFLAERTGGTYSTLKVQPAELEDSGVYFCASSQNPGRSTKQYFGPGTRLTVT.

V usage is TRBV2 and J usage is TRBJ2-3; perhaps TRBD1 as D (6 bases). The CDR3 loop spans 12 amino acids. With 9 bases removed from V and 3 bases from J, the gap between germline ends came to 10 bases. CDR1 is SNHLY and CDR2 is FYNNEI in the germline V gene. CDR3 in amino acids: CARQQGTDTQYF. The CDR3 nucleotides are TGTGCCAGACAACAGGGAACAGATACGCAGTATTTT.

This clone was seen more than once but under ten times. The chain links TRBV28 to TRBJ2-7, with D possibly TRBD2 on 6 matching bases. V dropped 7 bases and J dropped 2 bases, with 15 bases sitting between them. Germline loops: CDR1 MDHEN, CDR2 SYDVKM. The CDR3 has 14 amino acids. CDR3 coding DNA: TGTGCCAGCACCACGAGCGGGTTCCCCTACGAGCAGTACTTC. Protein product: CASTTSGFPYEQYF.

CDR3 loop: CASSQDASRAQQFF. The CDR3 nucleotides read TGTGCCAGCAGCCAAGACGCGAGCAGGGCTCAGCAGTTCTTC. The rearrangement joins TRBV14 to TRBJ2-1; D might be TRBD1 (5 bases). Germline CDR1 is SGHDN and CDR2 is FVKESK. The CDR3 extends over 14 amino acids. V gave up 0 bases and J gave up 11 bases, with 14 bases separating them.

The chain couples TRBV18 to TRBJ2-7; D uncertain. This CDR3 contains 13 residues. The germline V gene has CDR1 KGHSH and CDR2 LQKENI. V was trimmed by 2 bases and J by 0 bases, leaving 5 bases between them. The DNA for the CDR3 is TGTGCCAGCTCACCATTTGGCTCCTACGAGCAGTACTTC. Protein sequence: CASSPFGSYEQYF. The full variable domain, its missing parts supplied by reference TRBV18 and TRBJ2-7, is NAGVMQNPRHLVRRRGQEARLRCSPMKGHSHVYWYRQLPEEGLKFMVYLQKENIIDESGMPKERFSAEFPKEGPSILRIQQVVRGDSAAYFCASSPFGSYEQYFGPGTRLTVT.

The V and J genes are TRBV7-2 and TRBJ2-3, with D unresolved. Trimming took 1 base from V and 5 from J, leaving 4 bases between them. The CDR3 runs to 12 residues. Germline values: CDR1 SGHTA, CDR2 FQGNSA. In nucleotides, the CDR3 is TGTGCCAGCAGCTTAGTAGAAGATACGCAGTATTTT. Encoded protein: CASSLVEDTQYF.

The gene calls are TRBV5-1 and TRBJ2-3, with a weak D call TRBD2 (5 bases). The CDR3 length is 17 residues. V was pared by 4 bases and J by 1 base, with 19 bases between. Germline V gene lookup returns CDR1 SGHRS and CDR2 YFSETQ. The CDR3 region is CASSIGLNPIGTDTQYF. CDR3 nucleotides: TGCGCCAGCAGCATCGGACTGAACCCTATCGGCACAGATACGCAGTATTTT.

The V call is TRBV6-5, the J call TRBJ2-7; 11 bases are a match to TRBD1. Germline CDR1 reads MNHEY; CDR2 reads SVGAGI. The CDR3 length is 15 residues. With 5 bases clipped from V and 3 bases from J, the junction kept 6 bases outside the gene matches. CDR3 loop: CASSAGTGGFYEQYF. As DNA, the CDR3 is TGTGCCAGCAGTGCCGGGACAGGGGGATTCTACGAGCAGTACTTC.

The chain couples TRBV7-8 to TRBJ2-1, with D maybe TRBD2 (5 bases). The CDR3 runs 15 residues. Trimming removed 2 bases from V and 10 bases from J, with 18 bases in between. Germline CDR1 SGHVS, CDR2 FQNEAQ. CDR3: CASSLSPVGVKEQFF. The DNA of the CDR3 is TGTGCCAGCAGCTTAAGCCCGGTGGGAGTGAAAGAGCAGTTCTTC. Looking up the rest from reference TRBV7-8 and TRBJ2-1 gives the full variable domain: GAGVSQSPRYKVAKRGQDVALRCDPISGHVSLFWYQQALGQGPEFLTYFQNEAQLDKSGLPSDRFFAERPEGSVSTLKIQRTQQEDSAVYLCASSLSPVGVKEQFFGPGTRLTVL.

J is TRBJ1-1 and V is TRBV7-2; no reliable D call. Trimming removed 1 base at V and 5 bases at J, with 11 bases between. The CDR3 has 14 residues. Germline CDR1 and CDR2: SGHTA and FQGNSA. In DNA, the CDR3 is TGTGCCAGCAGCTTAGAGGGAGGGAGGACTGAAGCTTTCTTT. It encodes CASSLEGGRTEAFF.

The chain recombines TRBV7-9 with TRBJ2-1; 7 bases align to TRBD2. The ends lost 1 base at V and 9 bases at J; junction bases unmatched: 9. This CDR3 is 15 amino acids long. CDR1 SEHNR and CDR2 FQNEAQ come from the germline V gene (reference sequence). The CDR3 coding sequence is TGTGCCAGCAGCTTAGGCAGCGGGGTGGGAGGTGAGCAGTTCTTC. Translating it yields CASSLGSGVGGEQFF.

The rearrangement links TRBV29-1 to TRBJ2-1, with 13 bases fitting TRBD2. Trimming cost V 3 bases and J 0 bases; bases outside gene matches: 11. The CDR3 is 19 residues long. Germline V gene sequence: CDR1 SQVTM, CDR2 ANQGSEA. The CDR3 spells CSVDPVTSGRVHSYNEQFF. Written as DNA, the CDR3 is TGCAGCGTTGATCCCGTTACTAGCGGGAGGGTTCACTCCTACAATGAGCAGTTCTTC.

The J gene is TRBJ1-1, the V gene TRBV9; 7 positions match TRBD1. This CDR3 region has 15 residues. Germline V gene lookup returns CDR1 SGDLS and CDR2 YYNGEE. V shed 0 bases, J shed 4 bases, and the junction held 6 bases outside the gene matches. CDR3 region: CASSVDVTGITEAFF. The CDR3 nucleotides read TGTGCCAGCAGCGTAGACGTGACAGGGATCACTGAAGCTTTCTTT.

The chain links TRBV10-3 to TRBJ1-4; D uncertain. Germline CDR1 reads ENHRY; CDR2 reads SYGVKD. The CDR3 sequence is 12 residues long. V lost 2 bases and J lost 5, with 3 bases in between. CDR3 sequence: CAISEGNEKLFF. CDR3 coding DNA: TGTGCCATCAGTGAGGGGAATGAAAAACTGTTTTTT.

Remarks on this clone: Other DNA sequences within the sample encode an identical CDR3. The CDR3 spells CASSSLRETQYF. As DNA, the CDR3 is TGTGCCAGCAGCTCCCTAAGGGAGACCCAGTACTTC. The chain uses TRBV11-2 and TRBJ2-5; D is unclear. This CDR3 is built from 12 residues. V lost 4 bases, J lost 5 bases, and 8 bases lay in between. The germline CDR1 and CDR2 sequences are SGHAT and FQNNGV.

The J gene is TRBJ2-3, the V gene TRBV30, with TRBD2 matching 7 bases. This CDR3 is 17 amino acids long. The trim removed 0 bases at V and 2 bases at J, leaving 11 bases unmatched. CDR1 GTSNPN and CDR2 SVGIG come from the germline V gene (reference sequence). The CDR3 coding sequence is TGTGCCTGGAGTGTGGGGGGGAATTTTGGAATCACAGATACGCAGTATTTT. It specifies CAWSVGGNFGITDTQYF.

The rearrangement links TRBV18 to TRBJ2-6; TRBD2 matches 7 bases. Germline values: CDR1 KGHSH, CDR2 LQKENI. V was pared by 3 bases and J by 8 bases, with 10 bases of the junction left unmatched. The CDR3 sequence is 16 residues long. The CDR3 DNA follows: TGTGCCAGCTCACCTCTCGGGAGGTCGGGGACCAACGTCCTGACTTTC. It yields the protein CASSPLGRSGTNVLTF.

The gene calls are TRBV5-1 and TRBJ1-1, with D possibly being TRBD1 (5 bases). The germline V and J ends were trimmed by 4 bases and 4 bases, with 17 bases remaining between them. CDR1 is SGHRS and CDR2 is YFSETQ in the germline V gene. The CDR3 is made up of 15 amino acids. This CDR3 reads CASSKGTLEGTEAFF. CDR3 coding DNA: TGCGCCAGCAGCAAAGGGACTCTGGAGGGCACTGAAGCTTTCTTT.

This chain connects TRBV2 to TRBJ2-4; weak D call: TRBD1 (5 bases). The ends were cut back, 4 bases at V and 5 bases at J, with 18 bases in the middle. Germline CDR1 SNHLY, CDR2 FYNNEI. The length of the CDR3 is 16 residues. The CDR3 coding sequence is TGTGCCAGCAGTGGTCTAGGGGCTCGCTCCGAAAACATTCAGTACTTC. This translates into CASSGLGARSENIQYF. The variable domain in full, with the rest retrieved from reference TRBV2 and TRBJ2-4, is EPEVTQTPSHQVTQMGQEVILRCVPISNHLYFYWYRQILGQKVEFLVSFYNNEISEKSEIFDDQFSVERPDGSNFTLKIRSTKLEDSAMYFCASSGLGARSENIQYFGAGTRLSVL.

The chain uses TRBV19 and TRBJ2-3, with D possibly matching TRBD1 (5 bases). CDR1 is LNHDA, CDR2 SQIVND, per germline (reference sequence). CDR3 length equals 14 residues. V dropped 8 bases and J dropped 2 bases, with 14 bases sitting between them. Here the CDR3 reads CASGHPTNTDTQYF. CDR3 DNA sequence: TGTGCCAGTGGACACCCGACCAACACAGATACGCAGTATTTT.

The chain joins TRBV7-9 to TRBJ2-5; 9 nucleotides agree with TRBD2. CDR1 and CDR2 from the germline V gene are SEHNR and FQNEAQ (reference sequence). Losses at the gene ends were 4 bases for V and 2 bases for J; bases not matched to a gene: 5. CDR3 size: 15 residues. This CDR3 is CASSSRLADQETQYF. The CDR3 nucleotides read TGTGCCAGCAGCTCTAGACTAGCGGATCAAGAGACCCAGTACTTC.

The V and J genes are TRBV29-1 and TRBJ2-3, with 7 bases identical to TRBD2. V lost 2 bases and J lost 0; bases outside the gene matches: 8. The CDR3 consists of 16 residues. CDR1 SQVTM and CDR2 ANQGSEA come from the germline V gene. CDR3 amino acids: CSVESGTRSSTDTQYF. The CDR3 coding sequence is TGCAGCGTTGAAAGCGGGACCAGATCGAGCACAGATACGCAGTATTTT.

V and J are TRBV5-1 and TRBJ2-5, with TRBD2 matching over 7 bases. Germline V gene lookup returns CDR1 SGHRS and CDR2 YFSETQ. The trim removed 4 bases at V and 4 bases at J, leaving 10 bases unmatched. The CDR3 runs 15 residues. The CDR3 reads CASSIPGGTLETQYF. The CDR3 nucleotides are TGCGCCAGCAGCATCCCGGGGGGAACGTTAGAGACCCAGTACTTC.

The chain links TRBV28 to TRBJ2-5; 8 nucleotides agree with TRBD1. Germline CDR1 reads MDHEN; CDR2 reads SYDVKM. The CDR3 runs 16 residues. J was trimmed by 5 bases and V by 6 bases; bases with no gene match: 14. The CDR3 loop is CASSPTGAKGLETQYF. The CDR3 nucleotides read TGTGCCAGCAGCCCGACAGGGGCGAAGGGCTTGGAGACCCAGTACTTC.

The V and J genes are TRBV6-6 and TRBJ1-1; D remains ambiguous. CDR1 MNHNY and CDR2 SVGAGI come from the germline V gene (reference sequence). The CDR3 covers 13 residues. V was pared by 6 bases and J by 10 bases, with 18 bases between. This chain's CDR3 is CASSPREGRGAFF. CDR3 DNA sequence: TGTGCCAGCAGCCCCCGGGAGGGAAGAGGAGCTTTCTTT.

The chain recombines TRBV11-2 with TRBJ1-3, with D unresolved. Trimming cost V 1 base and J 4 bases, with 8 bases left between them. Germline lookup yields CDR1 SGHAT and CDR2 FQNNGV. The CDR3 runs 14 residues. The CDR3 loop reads CASSLGKAGNTIYF. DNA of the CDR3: TGTGCCAGCAGCTTAGGAAAGGCAGGAAACACCATATATTTT.

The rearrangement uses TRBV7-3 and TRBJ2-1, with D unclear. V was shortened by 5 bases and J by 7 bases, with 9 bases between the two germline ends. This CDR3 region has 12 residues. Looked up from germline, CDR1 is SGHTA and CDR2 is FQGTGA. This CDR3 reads CASSPPGNEQFF. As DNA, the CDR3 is TGTGCCAGCAGCCCCCCCGGAAATGAGCAGTTCTTC.